Presented here are 13 T cell receptor beta chains from one specimen sequenced in a study of T-cell reconstitution after alpha-beta-depleted transplantation in children. TCRbeta library construction was performed incorporating unique molecular identifiers. TCRdb used MiXCR to reprocess the PCR reads, holding one entry per CDR3 protein. The table lists 70,000 to 95,000 distinct CDR3 sequences, approximately 18% of them singletons. Sequencing used PBMCs, mostly from graft donor cells, obtained 360 days after TCRalphabeta/CD19-depleted stem cell transplant. The receptor set was obtained from a male patient aged 2-15 years who had a stem cell transplant for acute lymphoblastic leukemia, so the T cells may come from the graft donor.

This clonotype has a handful of counts. J is TRBJ2-7 and V is TRBV5-1; 8 nucleotides agree with TRBD1. J lost 1 base, V lost 2 bases, and 17 bases had no gene match. This CDR3 has 19 residues. In germline, CDR1 is SGHRS, CDR2 YFSETQ. The chain's CDR3 is CASSFFPSLDRGRSYEQYF. The DNA of the CDR3 is TGCGCCAGCAGCTTTTTCCCCTCCCTAGACAGGGGTCGGTCCTACGAGCAGTACTTC.

The rearrangement links TRBV12-3 or TRBV12-4 to TRBJ2-2, with TRBD2 as a possible D gene (6 bases). V was cut by 1 base and J by 0 bases, with 6 bases left in between. This CDR3 has 15 amino acids. The CDR3 reads CASSLGGANTGELFF. The CDR3 coding sequence is TGTGCCAGCAGTTTAGGCGGGGCGAACACCGGGGAGCTGTTTTTT.

V is TRBV3-1 and J is TRBJ2-7; no firm D call. The CDR3 is made up of 14 amino acids. Germline V gene lookup returns CDR1 LGHDT and CDR2 YNNKEL (reference sequence). V was cut by 0 bases and J by 2 bases, with 8 bases left in between. The CDR3 nucleotides read TGTGCCAGCAGCCAAGAAAGGCGCACCTACGAGCAGTACTTC. Protein product: CASSQERRTYEQYF.

The genes are TRBV12-3 or TRBV12-4 and TRBJ2-3, with D perhaps TRBD1 or TRBD2 (5 bases each). The CDR3 has 15 amino acids. Trimming took 1 base from V and 3 from J, leaving 11 bases between them. The CDR3 region has the DNA TGTGCCAGCAGTTTAGGTGTGAGGGGAACAGATACGCAGTATTTT. Protein sequence: CASSLGVRGTDTQYF.

This clonotype was observed a handful of times. The rearrangement links TRBV24-1 to TRBJ1-5; D ambiguous. Between the trimmed V and J ends, which lost 3 bases and 0 bases, there was a span of 17 bases. The CDR3 has 18 amino acids. Germline assignment: CDR1 KGHDR and CDR2 SFDVKD. CDR3 DNA: TGTGCCACCAGTGATACTAATGGACGGACCCTTAGCAATCAGCCCCAGCATTTT. Encoded protein: CATSDTNGRTLSNQPQHF.

This chain joins TRBV11-2 and TRBJ2-7; 11 nucleotides match TRBD1. V gave up 5 bases and J gave up 3 bases; unmatched junction bases: 12. Germline V CDR1 and CDR2: SGHAT, FQNNGV. The CDR3 length is 17 residues. CDR3 sequence: CASSPYLRTGGNYEQYF. CDR3 DNA: TGTGCCAGCAGCCCCTACCTGAGGACAGGGGGCAACTACGAGCAGTACTTC.

This clonotype came up many times. The chain employs TRBV7-9 and TRBJ2-6; D ambiguous. The CDR3 length is 15 residues. Germline V lookup: CDR1 SEHNR, CDR2 FQNEAQ (reference sequence). The ends were cut back, 1 base at V and 0 bases at J, with 4 bases in the middle. CDR3 coding DNA: TGTGCCAGCAGCTTAGGCTCCTCTGGGGCCAACGTCCTGACTTTC. Translated, it gives CASSLGSSGANVLTF.

This clonotype came up many times. V usage is TRBV11-2 and J usage is TRBJ2-7; 9 nucleotides match TRBD1. The CDR3 contains 14 residues. V lost 6 bases and J lost 3; bases outside the gene matches: 6. CDR1 and CDR2 from the germline V gene are SGHAT and FQNNGV. CDR3 loop: CASSPGTGHYEQYF. The CDR3 DNA sequence: TGTGCCAGCAGTCCCGGGACAGGGCACTACGAGCAGTACTTC.

This chain's CDR3 is CASSFGGYSGANVLTF. CDR3 bases: TGTGCCAGCAGCTTTGGGGGTTACTCTGGGGCCAACGTCCTGACTTTC. The rearrangement links TRBV7-2 to TRBJ2-6; D may correspond to TRBD1 or TRBD2 (5 bases each). Germline CDR1 SGHTA, CDR2 FQGNSA. This CDR3 region has 16 residues. Trimming removed 3 bases from V and 0 bases from J, with 9 bases in between.

This clonotype was found many times. The chain combines TRBV12-3 or TRBV12-4 with TRBJ2-7, with a tentative D call TRBD1 (5 bases). CDR3 length: 13 residues. Trimming took 4 bases from V and 4 from J, leaving 11 bases between them. The CDR3 is CASSWNAGYEQYF. The CDR3 bases are TGTGCCAGCAGTTGGAATGCAGGGTACGAGCAGTACTTC.

The table lists this clonotype with a few counts. The chain has TRBV5-5 and TRBJ2-5, with D possibly TRBD2 on 6 matching bases. Germline V gene data show CDR1 as SGHKS and CDR2 as YYEKEE (reference sequence). The length of the CDR3 is 15 residues. With 3 bases removed from V and 0 bases from J, the gap between germline ends came to 12 bases. The DNA for the CDR3 is TGTGCCAGCAGCTACGCCCCGGGGGACCAAGAGACCCAGTACTTC. It encodes CASSYAPGDQETQYF.

This clonotype was observed a few times. The V and J genes are TRBV5-1 and TRBJ2-5; 7 bases are shared with TRBD2. The CDR3 length is 14 residues. V shed 7 bases, J shed 4 bases, and the junction held 10 bases outside the gene matches. Per the germline V gene, CDR1 is SGHRS and CDR2 is YFSETQ. CDR3 sequence reads: CASSSREGRETQYF. Here the CDR3 DNA reads TGCGCCAGCTCTTCCAGGGAGGGTCGAGAGACCCAGTACTTC.

This chain uses TRBV5-4 with TRBJ2-1; D is unclear. This CDR3 is 12 amino acids long. The V and J ends lost 4 bases and 6 bases respectively, with 8 bases between them. Germline CDR1 SGHNT, CDR2 YYREEE (reference sequence). The CDR3 sequence: CASSTKTNEQFF. The CDR3 nucleotides read TGTGCCAGCAGCACGAAAACCAATGAGCAGTTCTTC.